This TCR beta chain originates from a study of T cells in localized non-small cell lung cancer. Overall study results and limits: Owing to sequencing of a solitary tumor region, heterogeneity cannot be discounted. Adjacent uninvolved lung tissue had the highest T cell clonality, exceeding tumor.

The table came from immunoSEQ multiplex PCR; TCRdb's copy has only in-frame clones and leaves some out. The sample includes 48,000 or so clones, around 77% of them seen just once. Of note for this clone: Its antigen is unknown.

Germline lookup yields CDR1 SGHRS and CDR2 YFSETQ. V dropped 4 bases and J dropped 5 bases, with 7 bases sitting between them. This CDR3 comprises 12 residues. The clonotype was recovered from a man aged 40-75 years with stage I squamous cell lung carcinoma. This rearrangement joins TRBV5-1 to TRBJ2-1; D remains unclear. The input for sequencing was peripheral blood, taken before any cancer treatment. Written as DNA, the CDR3 is TGCGCCAGCAGCCCGGGCCACAATGAGCAGTTCTTC. Translated: CASSPGHNEQFF.